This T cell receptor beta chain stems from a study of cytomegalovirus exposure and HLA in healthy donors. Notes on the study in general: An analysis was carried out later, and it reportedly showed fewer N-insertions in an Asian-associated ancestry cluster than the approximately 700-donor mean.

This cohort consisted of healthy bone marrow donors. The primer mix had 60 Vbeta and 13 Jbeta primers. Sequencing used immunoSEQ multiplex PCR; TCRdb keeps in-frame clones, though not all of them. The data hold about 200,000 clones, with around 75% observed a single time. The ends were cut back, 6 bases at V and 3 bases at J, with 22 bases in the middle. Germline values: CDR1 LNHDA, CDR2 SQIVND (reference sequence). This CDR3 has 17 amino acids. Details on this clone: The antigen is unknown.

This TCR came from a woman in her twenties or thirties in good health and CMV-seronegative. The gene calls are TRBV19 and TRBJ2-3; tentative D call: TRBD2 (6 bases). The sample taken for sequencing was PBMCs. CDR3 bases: TGTGCCAGTAGAAATACCGGGACTTCCCTCGGTACAGATACGCAGTATTTT. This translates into CASRNTGTSLGTDTQYF.